The 3 T cell receptor beta chains below all came from one sample that was sequenced in a study of cytomegalovirus exposure and HLA in healthy donors. The study ran its PCR with 60 Vbeta and 13 Jbeta primers. Data came from immunoSEQ multiplex PCR; TCRdb stores just in-frame clones and leaves some out. The data contain more than 95,000 clones, 69% of them seen just once; the ten biggest clones take up roughly 3%. Source material: PBMCs. The receptors come from a man aged 25 to 45 in good health and CMV-seronegative.

This chain joins TRBV5-4 and TRBJ2-7; 11 nucleotides align to TRBD2. This CDR3 region has 16 residues. J gave up 5 bases and V 1 base, and 8 bases lay outside the gene matches. Germline CDR1 is SGHNT and CDR2 is YYREEE (reference sequence). The CDR3 sequence is CASSLRATSGKNEQYF. CDR3 in DNA: TGTGCCAGCAGCTTGCGAGCGACTAGCGGGAAAAACGAGCAGTACTTC.

This chain connects TRBV21-1 to TRBJ1-1. TRBV21-1 is reported as a pseudogene. The CDR3 is made up of 16 amino acids. The CDR3 sequence: CASSKGAGQGDTEAFF. Written as DNA, the CDR3 is TGTGCCAGCTCGAAAGGAGCGGGGCAGGGCGACACTGAAGCTTTCTTT.

Written as DNA, the CDR3 is TGTGCCAGCAGTTCCAGGCCTGGACATGAAGCTTTCTTT. Encoded protein: CASSSRPGHEAFF. V gene TRBV2 combines with J gene TRBJ1-1; possible D gene TRBD1, 5 bases. Trimming removed 5 bases from V and 7 bases from J, with 14 bases in between. The CDR3 sequence is 13 residues long. The germline V gene has CDR1 SNHLY and CDR2 FYNNEI.